This TCR beta chain comes out of a study of cytomegalovirus exposure and HLA in healthy donors. General study results and limits: The authors later found TCR association rates varying by HLA locus, with DRB1 most and HLA-C fewest. A later analysis showed HLA-associated TCR beta chains outstripping equally common others in clonal expansion.

This clone has a handful of counts. As yet, its antigen is unknown. The CDR3 sequence is 15 residues long. CDR1 is SGHDT, CDR2 YYEEEE, per germline. The germline V and J ends were trimmed by 5 bases and 7 bases, with 16 bases remaining between them. The PCR ran on 60 Vbeta and 13 Jbeta primers. Data came from immunoSEQ multiplex PCR; TCRdb stores just in-frame clones and leaves some out. The profile shows about 82,000 clones, about 78% of them singletons. The receptor comes from a man aged 50 or older in good health and CMV-seronegative. The chain combines TRBV5-6 with TRBJ1-6; D uncertain. The sequencing sample was made of PBMCs. CDR3 nucleotides: TGTGCCAGCAGACCGGGTGATCTTAGCAATTCACCCCTCCACTTT. This translates into CASRPGDLSNSPLHF.